This is a list of T cell receptor beta chains from one sample in a study of blood T cell repertoires in COVID-19. Generated by immunoSEQ multiplex PCR, the TCRdb table keeps only in-frame clones and is missing some. The sample lists 250,000 to 300,000 clones; around 80% were seen once. The sequencing input was peripheral blood. Every receptor here comes from a man older than 75 with acute or convalescent COVID-19. The CDR3 runs from the conserved cysteine through the conserved F or W. Each record gives: V gene, CDR3 length, J gene, clone size, D gene, CDR3 DNA, CDR3 protein. The D gene is left open where the match is weak. A clone size is listed for some rows: how often the clone was seen (once, few, many), or a class if it is expanded.

TRBV5-5,15,TRBJ2-7,once,TRBD1,TGTGCCAGCAGCTGGACAGGGGGGCCCTCCTACGAGCAGTACTTC,CASSWTGGPSYEQYF
TRBV19,13,TRBJ1-1,NA,NA,TGTGCCAGTAGTACTAGTGGAGGCTGGGAAGCTTTCTTT,CASSTSGGWEAFF
TRBV7-9,14,TRBJ2-2,NA,NA,TGTGCCAGCAGCCTGTTCGAGGGAACCGGGGAGCTGTTTTTT,CASSLFEGTGELFF
TRBV6-4,14,TRBJ1-1,NA,NA,TGTGCCAGCAGCACAGGGTCCGATGTCACTGAAGCTTTCTTT,CASSTGSDVTEAFF
TRBV6-5,13,TRBJ2-7,few,NA,TGTGCCAGCAGTCAGACAGATTTCTACGAGCAGTACTTC,CASSQTDFYEQYF
TRBV5-1,17,TRBJ2-3,few,TRBD2,TGCGCCAGCAGCTTTTGGTCTGGAGCTAGCGGGGGAAATACGCAGTATTTT,CASSFWSGASGGNTQYF
TRBV5-5,15,TRBJ2-5,NA,TRBD1,TGTGCCAGCAGCAGTGGCGGGACAGGGCTCGAGACCCAGTACTTC,CASSSGGTGLETQYF
TRBV2,16,TRBJ1-2,few,TRBD1,TGTGCCAGCAGTGAAGGGACAGGCCAAGCTAACTATGGCTACACCTTC,CASSEGTGQANYGYTF
TRBV20-1,15,TRBJ2-7,NA,TRBD1,TGCAGTGCTAGTTATACAGGGGGTCCCTCCTACGAGCAGTACTTC,CSASYTGGPSYEQYF
TRBV5-1,13,TRBJ2-1,NA,NA,TGCGCCAGCAGCTTGGTAGTGCCGAGCGATCTGTTCTTC,CASSLVVPSDLFF
TRBV7-2,17,TRBJ2-3,NA,TRBD2,TGTGCCAGCAGCTTAGTCCCTAGCGGGGCCGACACAGATACGCAGTATTTT,CASSLVPSGADTDTQYF
TRBV9,15,TRBJ2-7,NA,NA,TGTGCCAGCAGCGTAGAGGCGGGGCAGAGCTACGAGCAGTACTTC,CASSVEAGQSYEQYF
TRBV19,14,TRBJ1-1,NA,NA,TGTGCCAGTAGTGATCCCGCGATGAACACTGAAGCTTTCTTT,CASSDPAMNTEAFF
TRBV5-1,13,TRBJ2-3,NA,TRBD2,TGCGCCAGCAGCTCCACTAGCGGGAGTACGCAGTATTTT,CASSSTSGSTQYF
TRBV3-1/TRBV3-2,20,TRBJ2-5,NA,TRBD2,TGTGCCAGCAGCCCCCTAACCGGGACTAGCGACGGGGGAATACAAGAGACCCAGTACTTC,CASSPLTGTSDGGIQETQYF
TRBV3-1/TRBV3-2,16,TRBJ1-2,once,TRBD1,TGTGCCAGCAGCCAAGGGACAGGAGAAAGGAACTATGGCTACACCTTC,CASSQGTGERNYGYTF
TRBV9,14,TRBJ2-7,NA,NA,TGTGCCAGCAGCTTTACAGGGAGCTCCTACGAGCAGTACTTC,CASSFTGSSYEQYF